These T cell receptor beta chains were read from a single sample in a study of T cell responses to AZD1222 COVID-19 vaccine. Data came from immunoSEQ multiplex PCR; TCRdb stores just in-frame clones and leaves some out. The sample carries about 100,000 clones, 80% to 90% recorded once. The input for sequencing was peripheral blood, taken on day 0 of AZD1222 vaccination. The source of these receptors is an adult in good health. Each CDR3 is given with its conserved first and last residue. Each record gives: clone size, J gene, V gene, D gene, CDR3 DNA, CDR3 protein. A D gene is named only where the DNA matches it firmly. Clone size is given for some rows only: seen once, a few or many times, or a class if the clone is expanded.

-	TRBJ2-2	TRBV5-1	TRBD1	TGCGCCAGCAGTTGGACCGGGACAGGGGCGAACACCGGGGAGCTGTTTTTT	CASSWTGTGANTGELFF
-	TRBJ1-2	TRBV7-9	TRBD1	TGTGCCAGCAGCTCACCGGGACAGGGGGAGTATGGCTACACCTTC	CASSSPGQGEYGYTF
-	TRBJ2-5	TRBV19	-	TGTGCCAGTAGTCAAGGGGTCGAGACCCAGTACTTC	CASSQGVETQYF
few	TRBJ2-1	TRBV7-9	TRBD2	TGTGCCAGCAGCTATAGCGGGAGTTACAATGAGCAGTTCTTC	CASSYSGSYNEQFF
medium-sized	TRBJ2-2	TRBV19	-	TGTGCCAGTAGTACTAAAGGACGGAACACCGGGGAGCTGTTTTTT	CASSTKGRNTGELFF
-	TRBJ1-6	TRBV4-1	-	TGCGCCAGCAGCCAAGAAGAACGGCAGTCTAATTCACCCCTCCACTTT	CASSQEERQSNSPLHF
-	TRBJ1-3	TRBV6-2/TRBV6-3	-	TGTGCCAGCAGTTACGGCGGGCGGCCCTCTGGAAACACCATATATTTT	CASSYGGRPSGNTIYF
-	TRBJ2-7	TRBV14	TRBD2	TGTGCCAGCAGCCATAGGCCCGGGGGGAGCTCCTACGAGCAGTACTTC	CASSHRPGGSSYEQYF
-	TRBJ2-7	TRBV3-1/TRBV3-2	TRBD2	TGTGCCAGCAGCTTCGGGACTAGCGGGACCAGCTCCTACGAGCAGTACTTC	CASSFGTSGTSSYEQYF
-	TRBJ2-6	TRBV19	-	TGTGCCAGTACCGGAATATCCGCGTGGCCTGGGGCCAACGTCCTGACTTTC	CASTGISAWPGANVLTF
few	TRBJ2-5	TRBV5-1	-	TGCGCCAGCAGCTTGGCTAGTGGGCAAGAGACCCAGTACTTC	CASSLASGQETQYF
-	TRBJ1-2	TRBV7-8	-	TGTGCCAGCAGCTTCGACACGGTCTATGGCTACACCTTC	CASSFDTVYGYTF
-	TRBJ1-3	TRBV5-1	-	TGCGCCAGCAGCCCACCAGGGAACACCATATATTTT	CASSPPGNTIYF
-	TRBJ1-1	TRBV4-1	-	TGCGCCAGCAGCCGCGTGGCGGGTTTGAACACTGAAGCTTTCTTT	CASSRVAGLNTEAFF
few	TRBJ2-3	TRBV5-1	TRBD1	TGCGCCAGCAGCTTGAGACAGGGCCCAGATACGCAGTATTTT	CASSLRQGPDTQYF
-	TRBJ1-3	TRBV7-9	-	TGTGCCAGCAGCCCCGTCGGGGGGCCGGTCTCTGGAAACACCATATATTTT	CASSPVGGPVSGNTIYF
once	TRBJ2-1	TRBV7-9	TRBD2	TGTGCCACGGTGCTCCTAGCGGGGGGGCCGGCCTTAAATGAGCAGTTCTTC	CATVLLAGGPALNEQFF
few	TRBJ2-1	TRBV7-6	-	TGTGCCAGCAGCTTAGCGCCCCACAATGAGCAGTTCTTC	CASSLAPHNEQFF